These 15 T cell receptor beta chains share one sample of origin, sequenced in a study of T-cell reconstitution after alpha-beta-depleted transplantation in children. The library targeted TCRbeta and was prepared with unique molecular identifiers. In TCRdb, the PCR reads were re-called with MiXCR into one record per CDR3 protein. The table lists 300,000 to 400,000 distinct CDR3 sequences, about an eighth of them singletons, with 4% to 5.5% in the top ten. The source was PBMCs, collected from the stem cell graft. Receptors were obtained from a human donor who donated a stem cell graft to a child with Fanconi anemia.

The V and J genes are TRBV20-1 and TRBJ2-3; the match to TRBD2 covers 9 bases. V lost 5 bases, J lost 4 bases, and 13 bases stayed unmatched. Germline V CDR1 and CDR2: DFQATT, SNEGSKA (reference sequence). The CDR3 spans 16 residues. CDR3 bases: TGCAGTGCTTGGAACCGGGGACTAGCTGGGGCAGATACGCAGTATTTT. Its translation is CSAWNRGLAGADTQYF.

This clonotype has at least ten counts. The genes are TRBV12-3 or TRBV12-4 and TRBJ1-1; D remains ambiguous. The V and J ends lost 0 bases and 10 bases respectively, with 12 bases between them. The CDR3 has 13 residues. The CDR3 spells CASSLAQYNSAFF. The CDR3 DNA is TGTGCCAGCAGTTTAGCGCAGTACAATTCAGCTTTCTTT.

This clonotype came up a few times. The chain recombines TRBV24-1 with TRBJ1-2; TRBD1 is a possible D gene (5 bases). The V end lost 3 bases, the J end lost 5 bases, and 12 bases lay between the germline ends. This CDR3 has 14 residues. Per germline, CDR1 KGHDR and CDR2 SFDVKD. The CDR3 region is CATSDTRVGYGYTF. CDR3 sequence (DNA): TGTGCCACCAGTGATACCAGGGTCGGGTATGGCTACACCTTC.

V gene TRBV10-3 combines with J gene TRBJ1-3, with 7 nucleotides matching TRBD1. V lost 6 bases to trimming and J lost 1 base; unmatched junction nucleotides: 15. The CDR3 is 18 residues long. CDR1 and CDR2 from the germline V gene are ENHRY and SYGVKD. CDR3 DNA sequence: TGTGCCATCAGGGCCACTCAGACAGGGATTGGATCTGGAAACACCATATATTTT. Encoded protein: CAIRATQTGIGSGNTIYF.

This chain joins TRBV7-9 and TRBJ2-7, with TRBD1 matching 11 bases. This CDR3 contains 14 residues. Germline V gene data show CDR1 as SEHNR and CDR2 as FQNEAQ (reference sequence). Trimming took 5 bases from V and 5 from J; bases not matched to a gene: 5. The CDR3 spells CASSRGQGADEQYF. CDR3 nucleotide sequence: TGTGCCAGCAGCCGCGGACAGGGGGCAGACGAGCAGTACTTC.

The chain joins TRBV5-1 to TRBJ1-4, with a tentative D call TRBD1 (5 bases). Germline CDR1 and CDR2: SGHRS and YFSETQ. Trimming took off 1 base at V and 4 bases at J, with 8 bases between the two ends. This CDR3 spans 14 amino acids. This CDR3 reads CASSLTGLNEKLFF. The CDR3 DNA reads as TGCGCCAGCAGCTTGACAGGCCTTAATGAAAAACTGTTTTTT.

This chain links TRBV6-5 with TRBJ2-5; possibly TRBD1 or TRBD2 for D (5 bases each). The V gene lost 2 bases and the J gene lost 5 bases, with 15 bases spanning the gap. The CDR3 spans 15 residues. Germline CDR1 and CDR2: MNHEY and SVGAGI. This chain's CDR3 is CASSYQRGGAETQYF. CDR3 bases: TGTGCCAGCAGTTACCAGAGGGGTGGCGCGGAGACCCAGTACTTC.

The V call is TRBV3-1, the J call TRBJ2-1, with 11 nucleotides matching TRBD1. Unmatched junction bases numbered 6, after V lost 6 bases and J lost 8 bases. This CDR3 is 14 amino acids long. CDR1 is LGHDT, CDR2 YNNKEL, per germline (reference sequence). The CDR3 bases are TGTGCCAGCAGATGGGACAGGGGGTCAGATGAGCAGTTCTTC. Its translation: CASRWDRGSDEQFF.

The V and J genes are TRBV2 and TRBJ1-1, with 8 bases that match TRBD1. Losses at the gene ends were 7 bases for V and 6 bases for J; bases not matched to a gene: 10. CDR1 SNHLY and CDR2 FYNNEI come from the germline V gene. This CDR3 has 14 amino acids. For the CDR3, the DNA is TGTGCCAGCATTTGGGGCAGGGGGCGATCTGAAGCTTTCTTT. It translates to CASIWGRGRSEAFF.

This clonotype was observed at least ten times. J is TRBJ2-3 and V is TRBV5-1; D unclear. The CDR3 totals 12 residues. Deletions cut 0 bases from V and 6 bases from J, with 5 bases between. Germline values: CDR1 SGHRS, CDR2 YFSETQ. DNA of the CDR3: TGCGCCAGCAGCTTGGATTGGGATACGCAGTATTTT. This codes for CASSLDWDTQYF.

This chain connects TRBV7-2 to TRBJ2-4; D call uncertain. CDR3 length equals 12 residues. Between the trimmed V and J ends, which lost 5 bases and 6 bases, there was a span of 8 bases. CDR1 and CDR2 (germline): SGHTA, FQGNSA. CDR3 DNA sequence: TGTGCCAGCAGCCCCACGAGAAACATTCAGTACTTC. It is translated as CASSPTRNIQYF.

Ten or more counts support this clonotype. The V gene is TRBV12-3 or TRBV12-4, the J gene TRBJ2-1, with a possible D match to TRBD1 (5 bases). Deletions cut 5 bases from V and 8 bases from J, with 16 bases between. The CDR3 length is 14 residues. The CDR3 region is CASSQGPGNYEQFF. In DNA form, the CDR3 reads TGTGCCAGCAGTCAAGGACCAGGGAACTATGAGCAGTTCTTC.

This clonotype was detected only a few times. This sequence joins TRBV5-1 and TRBJ1-6; D ambiguous. Trimming removed 5 bases at V and 4 bases at J, with 13 bases between. The germline gives CDR1 SGHRS, CDR2 YFSETQ. The CDR3 contains 15 residues. CDR3: CASSFSGQYNSPLHF. The CDR3, as DNA: TGCGCCAGCAGTTTTTCCGGGCAATATAATTCACCCCTCCACTTT.

The rearrangement links TRBV10-3 to TRBJ2-1; D not resolved. Germline CDR1 is ENHRY and CDR2 is SYGVKD. The CDR3 length is 13 residues. V lost 3 bases to trimming and J lost 4 bases, with 7 bases between them. Here the CDR3 DNA reads TGTGCCATCAGTGAAGATCCATACAATGAGCAGTTCTTC. Translation: CAISEDPYNEQFF.

V usage is TRBV10-2 and J usage is TRBJ1-1, with a tentative D call TRBD1 (5 bases). CDR3 length: 14 residues. Trimming removed 1 base at V and 3 bases at J, with 9 bases between. The germline CDR1 and CDR2 sequences are WSHSY and SAAADI. The CDR3 region has the DNA TGCGCCAGCAGTGAGTTGGGGGACTACACTGAAGCTTTCTTT. Its translation: CASSELGDYTEAFF.